The source of this T cell receptor beta chain is a study of identical twins. Broader study findings: Abundant cord blood beta clonotypes carried fewer insertions; memory repertoires showed none. Twin-shared out-of-frame alpha sequences were enriched for low generation probability.

Each donor (without exception) was a healthy Caucasian. Of note for this clonotype: The target antigen is unknown.

In TCRdb, the 5' RACE reads were re-called with MiXCR into one record per CDR3 protein. The sample shows about 220,000 distinct CDR3 sequences, around 8.1% of them seen only once. These same records also appear under a second study, on yellow fever vaccine responses in identical twins. According to that study: Twins' vaccine T cell responses were reported to seem partly convergent and partly personalized.

What was sequenced was memory (CD45RO+) T cells sorted from blood. The TCR originated in a woman aged 18 to 35 in good health.

CDR3 sequence: CASSEAVGTANGEQFF. DNA for the CDR3: TGTGCCAGCAGTGAAGCGGTAGGGACAGCAAATGGGGAGCAGTTCTTC. The genes are TRBV6-1 and TRBJ2-1; 7 bases are a match to TRBD1. Trimming took 0 bases from V and 10 from J; bases not matched to a gene: 12. Germline V gene sequence: CDR1 MNHNS, CDR2 SASEGT. The CDR3 has 16 residues.